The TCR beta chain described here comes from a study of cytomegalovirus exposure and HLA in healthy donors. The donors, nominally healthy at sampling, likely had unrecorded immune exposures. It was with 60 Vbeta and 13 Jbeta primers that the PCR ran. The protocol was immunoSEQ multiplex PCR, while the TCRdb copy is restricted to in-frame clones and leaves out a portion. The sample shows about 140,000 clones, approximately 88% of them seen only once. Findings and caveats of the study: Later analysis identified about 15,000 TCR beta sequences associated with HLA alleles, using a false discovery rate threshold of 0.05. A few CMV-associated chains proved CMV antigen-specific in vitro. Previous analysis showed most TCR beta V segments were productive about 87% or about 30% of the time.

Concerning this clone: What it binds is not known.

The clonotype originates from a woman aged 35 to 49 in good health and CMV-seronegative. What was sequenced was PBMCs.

The CDR3 here is CASRRQGGRETQYF. The CDR3, as DNA: TGCGCCAGCAGGCGCCAGGGAGGCCGAGAGACCCAGTACTTC. The V gene is TRBV5-1, the J gene TRBJ2-5, with D perhaps TRBD2 (6 bases). With 5 bases removed from V and 4 bases from J, the gap between germline ends came to 15 bases. The CDR3 has 14 residues. Germline values: CDR1 SGHRS, CDR2 YFSETQ.